Below are 26 T cell receptor beta chains sequenced from a single sample in a study of shared clonotypes between healthy human individuals. CD45RO-negative, CCR7-positively selected cells formed the naive CD8 fraction, excluding terminally differentiated effector memory CD45RA+ cells. Profiling relied on immunoSEQ multiplex PCR, and the TCRdb table lists in-frame clones only, not all of them. The table includes about 2 million clones, roughly 94% detected once. Sequencing used naive CD8+ T cells sorted from blood. These receptors were obtained from a man between 18 and 35 years old in good health.

The chain joins TRBV5-6 to TRBJ2-3; the D gene is possibly TRBD2 (6 bases). Trimming shortened V by 4 bases and J by 6 bases, and 15 bases separated the two germline ends. Germline lookup yields CDR1 SGHDT and CDR2 YYEEEE. CDR3 length: 14 residues. In DNA, the CDR3 is TGTGCCAGCAGCCGGGGAGGATTTGCTGATACGCAGTATTTT. This encodes CASSRGGFADTQYF.

The chain is built from TRBV4-1 and TRBJ1-1; the D is unclear. Germline V gene data show CDR1 as MGHRA and CDR2 as YSYEKL. V was shortened by 3 bases and J by 1 base, with 12 bases between the two germline ends. This CDR3 region has 15 residues. The CDR3 bases are TGCGCCAGCAGCCAGAGCAGGAATTCGAACACTGAAGCTTTCTTT. This encodes CASSQSRNSNTEAFF.

This sequence joins TRBV7-9 and TRBJ1-4; no firm D call. The CDR3 loop spans 15 amino acids. Germline V lookup: CDR1 SEHNR, CDR2 FQNEAQ (reference sequence). V lost 2 bases to trimming and J lost 3 bases, with 10 bases between them. CDR3 nucleotide sequence: TGTGCCAGCAGCTTATTAGGAGGAGCTAATGAAAAACTGTTTTTT. It translates to CASSLLGGANEKLFF.

DNA of the CDR3: TGTGCCAGCAGCCAAGACAGGGTACCTGAAGCTTTCTTT. Its translation: CASSQDRVPEAFF. This rearrangement joins TRBV7-9 to TRBJ1-1; 7 nucleotides align to TRBD1. The CDR3 sequence is 13 residues long. With V trimmed by 5 bases and J by 6 bases, 6 bases remained unmatched. CDR1 and CDR2 (germline): SEHNR, FQNEAQ (reference sequence). The full variable domain, completed using reference TRBV7-9 and TRBJ1-1, is DTGVSQNPRHKITKRGQNVTFRCDPISEHNRLYWYRQTLGQGPEFLTYFQNEAQLEKSRLLSDRFSAERPKGSFSTLEIQRTEQGDSAMYLCASSQDRVPEAFFGQGTRLTVV.

This rearrangement joins TRBV28 to TRBJ2-5, with 11 bases fitting TRBD1. CDR3 length: 17 amino acids. Germline CDR1 MDHEN, CDR2 SYDVKM. Unmatched junction bases numbered 7, after V lost 1 base and J lost 3 bases. This chain's CDR3 is CASSLLPGQGAEETQYF. The CDR3 coding sequence is TGTGCCAGCAGTTTATTACCAGGACAGGGGGCCGAAGAGACCCAGTACTTC.

The chain joins TRBV10-3 to TRBJ1-2, with D perhaps matching TRBD1 (6 bases). V was trimmed by 2 bases and J by 4 bases, leaving 14 bases between them. The CDR3 spans 15 residues. CDR1 is ENHRY and CDR2 is SYGVKD in the germline V gene. CDR3: CAISEPTQGGYGYTF. The CDR3 nucleotides are TGTGCCATCAGTGAGCCCACACAGGGAGGCTATGGCTACACCTTC.

V gene TRBV27 combines with J gene TRBJ2-5; 9 bases align to TRBD2. Germline V gene lookup returns CDR1 MNHEY and CDR2 SMNVEV (reference sequence). The CDR3 contains 16 residues. Trimming cost V 0 bases and J 3 bases; bases outside gene matches: 5. CDR3 coding DNA: TGTGCCAGCAGTTTATCGTTCCTAGCGGGGAAAGAGACCCAGTACTTC. As protein: CASSLSFLAGKETQYF.

The chain recombines TRBV9 with TRBJ2-5; 8 nucleotides align to TRBD2. The CDR3 spans 15 residues. Germline CDR1 and CDR2: SGDLS and YYNGEE. With 0 bases clipped from V and 4 bases from J, the junction kept 5 bases outside the gene matches. The CDR3 bases are TGTGCCAGCAGCGTAGACGGGAGGGCCGGAGAGACCCAGTACTTC. Translated: CASSVDGRAGETQYF.

This chain connects TRBV5-6 to TRBJ2-5; possibly TRBD1 or TRBD2 for D (5 bases each). The germline CDR1 and CDR2 sequences are SGHDT and YYEEEE. This CDR3 is 14 amino acids long. V lost 1 base to trimming and J lost 2 bases, with 9 bases between them. As DNA, the CDR3 is TGTGCCAGCAGCTTGAGGGGACCTCAAGAGACCCAGTACTTC. Translation gives CASSLRGPQETQYF.

This clone has a single count. J is TRBJ2-7 and V is TRBV27, with no clear D. The V gene lost 1 base and the J gene lost 3 bases, with 10 bases spanning the gap. Germline values: CDR1 MNHEY, CDR2 SMNVEV (reference sequence). CDR3 length: 14 amino acids. The CDR3 region is CASSLYGPGYEQYF. The DNA of the CDR3 is TGTGCCAGCAGTTTATACGGACCGGGCTACGAGCAGTACTTC.

This clone was seen just once. The gene calls are TRBV11-2 and TRBJ2-7, with TRBD1 matching 9 bases. Per germline, CDR1 SGHAT and CDR2 FQNNGV. The CDR3 contains 13 residues. V shed 6 bases, J shed 4 bases, and the junction held 4 bases outside the gene matches. DNA for the CDR3: TGTGCCAGCAGACAGGGGGCTACGTACGAGCAGTACTTC. It yields the protein CASRQGATYEQYF.

This clone occurred a few times. This chain uses TRBV28 with TRBJ1-4; D is unclear. The CDR3 contains 18 residues. The ends were cut back, 4 bases at V and 16 bases at J, with 34 bases in the middle. The germline V gene encodes CDR1 MDHEN and CDR2 SYDVKM. The CDR3 loop reads CASSSSGVWGIVEWRTFF. Written as DNA, the CDR3 is TGTGCCAGCAGTTCTTCCGGAGTTTGGGGTATCGTAGAGTGGAGAACGTTTTTT.

The genes are TRBV29-1 and TRBJ2-2; 10 positions match TRBD2. Germline-derived CDR1 and CDR2 are SQVTM and ANQGSEA. The CDR3 contains 19 residues. Trimming cost V 1 base and J 0 bases; bases outside gene matches: 11. The CDR3: CSVEAVGVAGGPNTGELFF. The CDR3 bases are TGCAGCGTTGAAGCGGTAGGCGTAGCGGGAGGTCCGAACACCGGGGAGCTGTTTTTT.

The rearrangement links TRBV7-2 to TRBJ2-7; 9 bases match TRBD1. The V gene's germline CDR1 is SGHTA and CDR2 FQGNSA. The CDR3 contains 15 residues. The V segment lost 1 base and the J segment 5 bases; nucleotides outside the gene matches: 6. The CDR3 sequence: CASSLGIGTGHEQYF. As DNA, the CDR3 is TGTGCCAGCAGCTTAGGTATCGGGACAGGGCACGAGCAGTACTTC.

The V and J genes are TRBV19 and TRBJ2-2, with 11 bases matching TRBD2. This CDR3 region has 16 residues. The V and J ends lost 3 bases and 3 bases, in that order; junction bases with no gene match: 3. From germline, CDR1 is LNHDA and CDR2 SQIVND (reference sequence). Here the CDR3 reads CASSIVAGGHTGELFF. CDR3 sequence (DNA): TGTGCCAGTAGTATCGTAGCGGGAGGGCACACCGGGGAGCTGTTTTTT.

V is TRBV19 and J is TRBJ2-3, with D perhaps matching TRBD1 or TRBD2 (6 bases each). Germline V gives CDR1 LNHDA, CDR2 SQIVND (reference sequence). CDR3 length: 15 amino acids. The V and J ends lost 6 bases and 1 base respectively, with 14 bases between them. The CDR3: CASSPGAFGTDTQYF. In DNA, the CDR3 is TGTGCCAGTAGCCCGGGGGCTTTTGGCACAGATACGCAGTATTTT. The full variable domain, with the rest looked up from reference TRBV19 and TRBJ2-3, is DGGITQSPKYLFRKEGQNVTLSCEQNLNHDAMYWYRQDPGQGLRLIYYSQIVNDFQKGDIAEGYSVSREKKESFPLTVTSAQKNPTAFYLCASSPGAFGTDTQYFGPGTRLTVL.

The genes are TRBV7-9 and TRBJ2-5, with 8 positions matching TRBD2. The CDR3 is 19 residues long. The ends lost 0 bases at V and 2 bases at J; junction bases unmatched: 14. The germline gives CDR1 SEHNR, CDR2 FQNEAQ (reference sequence). CDR3 in DNA: TGTGCCAGCAGCTTAGCGCTTTCGATCGGGAGGGGTACTCAAGAGACCCAGTACTTC. Translating gives CASSLALSIGRGTQETQYF.

The J gene is TRBJ1-2, the V gene TRBV4-1; tentatively, D is TRBD1 (5 bases). V was cut by 1 base and J by 5 bases, with 20 bases left in between. This CDR3 has 17 amino acids. CDR1 and CDR2 (germline): MGHRA, YSYEKL. The CDR3: CASSQVGTGNILYGYTF. CDR3 sequence (DNA): TGCGCCAGCAGCCAAGTGGGGACCGGGAACATACTTTATGGCTACACCTTC.

Turning to this clone: The same CDR3 can be traced to other DNA sequences in this sample. The rearrangement joins TRBV11-2 to TRBJ1-1; the D is unclear. The V gene's germline CDR1 is SGHAT and CDR2 FQNNGV. V was shortened by 5 bases and J by 2 bases, with 9 bases between the two germline ends. The CDR3 has 13 amino acids. The CDR3 spells CASSPGPNTEAFF. In DNA form, the CDR3 reads TGTGCCAGCAGCCCCGGACCAAACACTGAAGCTTTCTTT. Full variable domain (rest looked up from reference TRBV11-2 and TRBJ1-1): EAGVAQSPRYKIIEKRQSVAFWCNPISGHATLYWYQQILGQGPKLLIQFQNNGVVDDSQLPKDRFSAERLKGVDSTLKIQPAKLEDSAVYLCASSPGPNTEAFFGQGTRLTVV.

The chain recombines TRBV27 with TRBJ2-1, with 9 bases fitting TRBD2. The CDR3 has 17 residues. V shed 3 bases and J 4 bases; nucleotides not matched to a gene: 10. Germline V gives CDR1 MNHEY, CDR2 SMNVEV (reference sequence). The CDR3 sequence: CASSLSSGTHYYNEQFF. In DNA, the CDR3 is TGTGCCAGCAGTTTGTCTAGCGGGACCCATTATTACAATGAGCAGTTCTTC.

The J gene is TRBJ2-7, the V gene TRBV4-1; D ambiguous. The CDR3 is 15 amino acids. The V gene lost 0 bases and the J gene lost 2 bases, with 11 bases spanning the gap. Germline V gene data show CDR1 as MGHRA and CDR2 as YSYEKL. The chain's CDR3 is CASSQERTATYEQYF. CDR3 coding DNA: TGCGCCAGCAGCCAAGAGAGGACGGCCACCTACGAGCAGTACTTC.

This chain uses TRBV13 with TRBJ2-7; 10 nucleotides align to TRBD2. CDR1 is PRHDT and CDR2 is FYEKMQ in the germline V gene (reference sequence). The CDR3 runs 14 residues. V lost 5 bases, J lost 3 bases, and 4 bases stayed unmatched. The CDR3 spells CASSLTSGNYEQYF. In nucleotides, the CDR3 is TGTGCCAGCAGCCTAACTAGCGGGAACTACGAGCAGTACTTC.

V usage is TRBV28 and J usage is TRBJ2-3; 9 positions match TRBD2. The CDR3 totals 14 residues. In germline, CDR1 is MDHEN, CDR2 SYDVKM. V shed 6 bases and J 1 base; nucleotides not matched to a gene: 2. The CDR3 loop reads CASRLAGGTDTQYF. DNA of the CDR3: TGTGCCAGCAGGTTAGCGGGGGGCACAGATACGCAGTATTTT.

The chain combines TRBV25-1 with TRBJ1-3; D gene ambiguous. The CDR3 totals 15 residues. Germline V gene data show CDR1 as MGHDK and CDR2 as SYGVNS. Trimming removed 7 bases at V and 0 bases at J, with 13 bases between. The CDR3 bases are TGTGCCAGCACCCCTGCAGGTCCCTCTGGAAACACCATATATTTT. It codes for CASTPAGPSGNTIYF. The whole variable domain, remainder taken from reference TRBV25-1 and TRBJ1-3, is EADIYQTPRYLVIGTGKKITLECSQTMGHDKMYWYQQDPGMELHLIHYSYGVNSTEKGDLSSESTVSRIRTEHFPLTLESARPSHTSQYLCASTPAGPSGNTIYFGEGSWLTVV.

As regards this clone: The sample has other DNA sequences that encode this CDR3 too. The CDR3 nucleotides read TGCGCCAGCAGCCAAGATCTGGGGACGTACGAGCAGTACTTC. It codes for CASSQDLGTYEQYF. The J gene is TRBJ2-7, the V gene TRBV4-1, with D possibly being TRBD1 or TRBD2 (5 bases each). Germline loops: CDR1 MGHRA, CDR2 YSYEKL. Between the trimmed V and J ends, which lost 0 bases and 4 bases, there was a span of 10 bases. The CDR3 has 14 amino acids.

The rearrangement links TRBV29-1 to TRBJ2-3; D is undetermined. The CDR3 covers 13 residues. Germline V CDR1 and CDR2: SQVTM, ANQGSEA. V lost 5 bases and J 0 bases, leaving 9 bases between the germline ends. In nucleotides, the CDR3 is TGCAGCGTTTTTGCGGAGAGCACAGATACGCAGTATTTT. Amino acid sequence: CSVFAESTDTQYF.